The sample holds many counts of the clone carrying this T cell receptor beta chain. The sample is drawn from a study of glioma-infiltrating T cells. Using RNA template, CDR3s of TCR alpha and beta were amplified with iRepertoire arm-PCR. TCRdb re-called the multiplex PCR reads through MiXCR, storing one row per CDR3 protein. Of about 400,000 distinct CDR3 sequences in the sample, 41% are singletons; the top ten hold around 13%. V lost 8 bases to trimming and J lost 4 bases, with 12 bases between them. CDR3 length: 12 amino acids. In germline, CDR1 is MNHNS, CDR2 SASEGT. Material for sequencing was glioma tissue, nonneoplastic brain tissue, or PBMCs (not recorded which). J is TRBJ2-7 and V is TRBV6-1; D call uncertain. This clonotype originated in a human donor with low-grade glioma or glioblastoma, undergoing nonglioma brain surgery, or in good health (not recorded which). CDR3 residues: CASLSTAYEQYF. The CDR3 DNA reads TGTGCCAGCCTCTCGACGGCATACGAGCAGTACTTC.